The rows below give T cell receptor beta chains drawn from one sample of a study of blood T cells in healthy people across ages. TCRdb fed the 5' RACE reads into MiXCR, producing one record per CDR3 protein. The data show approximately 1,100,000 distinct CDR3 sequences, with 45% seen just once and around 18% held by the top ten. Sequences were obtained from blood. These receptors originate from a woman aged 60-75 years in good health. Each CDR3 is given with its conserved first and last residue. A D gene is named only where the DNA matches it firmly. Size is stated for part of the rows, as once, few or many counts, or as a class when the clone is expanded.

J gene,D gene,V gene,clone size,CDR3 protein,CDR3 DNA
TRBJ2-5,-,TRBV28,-,CAVAGTLLETQYF,TGTGCCGTCGCGGGTACGCTTTTGGAGACCCAGTACTTC
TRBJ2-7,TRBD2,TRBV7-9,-,CARSPTSGVSTYEQYF,TGTGCCCGCAGTCCAACTAGCGGGGTATCAACCTACGAGCAGTACTTC
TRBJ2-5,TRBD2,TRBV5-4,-,CASSFEREASETQYF,TGTGCCAGCAGCTTCGAGCGGGAGGCGTCCGAGACCCAGTACTTC
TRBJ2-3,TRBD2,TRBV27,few,CASSLMSGEVPDTQYF,TGTGCCAGCAGTTTAATGAGCGGGGAGGTCCCAGATACGCAGTATTTT
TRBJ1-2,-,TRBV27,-,CASSFRRGEDYGYTF,TGTGCCAGCAGTTTTCGTCGGGGGGAGGACTATGGCTACACCTTC
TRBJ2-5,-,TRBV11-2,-,CASSPRWSSRETQYF,TGTGCCAGCAGCCCCCGATGGAGCTCTAGGGAGACCCAGTACTTC
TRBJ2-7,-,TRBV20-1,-,CSARDIGQLGRGSYEQYF,TGCAGTGCTAGAGATATAGGACAGCTGGGTCGCGGATCCTACGAGCAGTACTTC
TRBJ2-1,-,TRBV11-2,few,CASSSFLSHASNEQFF,TGTGCCAGCAGCTCTTTTTTGTCCCATGCCTCCAATGAGCAGTTCTTC
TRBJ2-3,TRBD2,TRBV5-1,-,CASSPGFGAGDADTQYF,TGCGCCAGCAGCCCGGGTTTTGGCGCGGGAGATGCAGATACGCAGTATTTT
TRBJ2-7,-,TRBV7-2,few,CASSQDGLSYEQYF,TGTGCCAGCAGCCAAGACGGACTCTCCTACGAGCAGTACTTC
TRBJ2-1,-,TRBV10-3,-,CAISDPLASIINEQFF,TGTGCCATCAGTGACCCTCTAGCGAGTATCATCAATGAGCAGTTCTTC
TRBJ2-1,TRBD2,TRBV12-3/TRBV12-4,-,CASRLAGGWDEQFF,TGTGCCAGCAGGCTAGCGGGAGGGTGGGATGAGCAGTTCTTC
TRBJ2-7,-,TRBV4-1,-,CASSQVELGYEQYF,TGCGCCAGCAGCCAAGTTGAACTCGGTTACGAGCAGTACTTC
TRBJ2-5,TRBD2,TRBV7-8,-,CASSLVGGSVAGKETQYF,TGTGCCAGCAGCTTAGTGGGGGGATCTGTAGCGGGAAAAGAGACCCAGTACTTC
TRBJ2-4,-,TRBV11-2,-,CASSLDLTGLNIQYF,TGTGCCAGCAGCTTAGATCTCACGGGACTAAACATTCAGTACTTC
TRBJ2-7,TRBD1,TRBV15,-,CVTSRGKHRGHEQYF,TGTGTCACCAGCAGAGGCAAGCACAGGGGCCACGAGCAGTACTTC
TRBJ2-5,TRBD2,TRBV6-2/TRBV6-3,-,CASSRLAAETQYF,TGTGCCAGCAGTCGACTAGCCGCGGAGACCCAGTACTTC
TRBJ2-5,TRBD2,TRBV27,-,CASSMAGAVQETQYF,TGTGCCAGCAGTATGGCGGGAGCGGTCCAAGAGACCCAGTACTTC
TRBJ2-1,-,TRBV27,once,CASSLSDGLYNEQFF,TGTGCCAGCAGTTTATCGGACGGACTGTACAATGAGCAGTTCTTC
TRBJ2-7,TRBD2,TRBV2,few,CASRDYYYEQYF,TGTGCCAGCCGGGACTACTACTACGAGCAGTACTTC
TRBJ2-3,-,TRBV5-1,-,CASSLVSGSMGTQYF,TGCGCCAGCAGCTTGGTTTCAGGGTCAATGGGTACGCAGTATTTT
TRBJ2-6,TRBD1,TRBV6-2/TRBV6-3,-,CASRGPGQVYSGANVLTF,TGTGCCAGCAGGGGGCCGGGACAGGTTTATTCTGGGGCCAACGTCCTGACTTTC
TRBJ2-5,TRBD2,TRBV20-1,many,CSPIGWLAGDGETQYF,TGCAGTCCTATCGGGTGGCTAGCGGGAGATGGAGAGACCCAGTACTTC
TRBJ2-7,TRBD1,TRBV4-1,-,CASSGRGTAKPRAYEQYF,TGCGCCAGCAGCGGCCGAGGGACAGCTAAGCCCCGAGCCTACGAGCAGTACTTC